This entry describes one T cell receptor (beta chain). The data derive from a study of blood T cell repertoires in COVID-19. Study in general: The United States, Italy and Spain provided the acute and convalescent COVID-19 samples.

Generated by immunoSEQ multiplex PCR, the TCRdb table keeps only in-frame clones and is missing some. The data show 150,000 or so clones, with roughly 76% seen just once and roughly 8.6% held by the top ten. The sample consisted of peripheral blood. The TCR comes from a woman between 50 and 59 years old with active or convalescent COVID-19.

The CDR3 DNA reads as TGTGCCAGCAGTGAAGTCCCAAATCAGGGTGGCTACACCTTC. Encoded protein: CASSEVPNQGGYTF. J is TRBJ1-2 and V is TRBV6-1; maybe TRBD1 (5 bases). The V end lost 1 base, the J end lost 7 bases, and 13 bases lay between the germline ends. The CDR3 runs to 14 residues. Germline CDR1 and CDR2: MNHNS and SASEGT.